A selection of T cell receptor beta chains follows, all from one sample in a study of blood T cell repertoires in COVID-19. The data were produced by immunoSEQ multiplex PCR, yet TCRdb's version contains in-frame clones alone and is incomplete. The table has 100,000 to 150,000 clones, approximately 85% seen once. The sequencing sample was made of peripheral blood. All receptors come from a man older than 75 with active or convalescent COVID-19. Each CDR3 is given without its conserved first and last residue.

>14|TRBJ2-7|TRBV5-1
ASSLTVAATAYEQY
>14|TRBJ1-2|TRBV7-6
ASSLELPGISRGYT
>13|TRBJ2-3|TRBV4-3
ASSQDGLAGSTQY
>13|TRBJ1-5|TRBV5-1
ASSFDGYSNQPQH
>12|TRBJ2-7|TRBV27
ASTYKRDAAEQY
>13|TRBJ2-2|TRBV7-9
ASSLGVLAGGELF
>10|TRBJ2-7|TRBV29-1
SAGLGLYEQY
>15|TRBJ2-1|TRBV4-1
ASSQELAGGAYNEQF
>14|TRBJ1-4|TRBV5-1
ASSLGQSATNEKLF
>12|TRBJ2-5|TRBV7-9
ASSSPGTSGTQY
>9|TRBJ2-7|TRBV28
ASSWSYEQC
>12|TRBJ2-7|TRBV9
ASSTTSAAYEQY
>12|TRBJ2-5|TRBV30
AWMLGTGEETQY
>11|TRBJ2-7|TRBV29-1
SVRGTGDYEQY
>15|TRBJ2-1|TRBV25-1
ASSQLYEGVRGNEQF
>10|TRBJ1-5|TRBV28
ASSLPYQPQH
>16|TRBJ2-2|TRBV7-8
ASSKNAGGRSNTGELF
>14|TRBJ2-1|TRBV6-4
ASSGSTGRSYNEQF